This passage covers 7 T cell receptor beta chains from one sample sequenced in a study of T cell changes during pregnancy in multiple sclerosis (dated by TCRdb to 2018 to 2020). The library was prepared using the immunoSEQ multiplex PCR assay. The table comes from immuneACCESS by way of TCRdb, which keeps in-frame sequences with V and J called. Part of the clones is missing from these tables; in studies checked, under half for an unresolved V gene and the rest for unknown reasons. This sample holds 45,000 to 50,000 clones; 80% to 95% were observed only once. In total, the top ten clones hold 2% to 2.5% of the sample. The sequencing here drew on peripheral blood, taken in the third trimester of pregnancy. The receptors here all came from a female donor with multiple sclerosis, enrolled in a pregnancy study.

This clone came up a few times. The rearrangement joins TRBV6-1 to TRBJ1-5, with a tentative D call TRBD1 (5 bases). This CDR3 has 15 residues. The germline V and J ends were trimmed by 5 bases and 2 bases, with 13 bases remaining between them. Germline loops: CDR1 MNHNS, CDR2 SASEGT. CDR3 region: CASSPGLGGNQPQHF. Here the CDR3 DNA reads TGTGCCAGCAGTCCAGGGTTGGGCGGCAATCAGCCCCAGCATTTT.

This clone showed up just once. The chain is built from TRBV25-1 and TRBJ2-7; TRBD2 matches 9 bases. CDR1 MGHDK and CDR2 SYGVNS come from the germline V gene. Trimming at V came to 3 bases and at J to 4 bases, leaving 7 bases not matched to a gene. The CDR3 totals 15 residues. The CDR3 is CASSDPGLAEYEQYF. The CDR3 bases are TGTGCCAGCAGTGACCCGGGACTAGCAGAGTACGAGCAGTACTTC.

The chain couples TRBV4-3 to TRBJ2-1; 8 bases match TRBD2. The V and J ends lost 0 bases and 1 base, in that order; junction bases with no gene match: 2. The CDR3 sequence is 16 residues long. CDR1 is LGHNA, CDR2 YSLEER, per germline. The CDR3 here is CASSQEAGESYNEQFF. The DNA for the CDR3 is TGCGCCAGCAGCCAAGAAGCGGGAGAATCCTACAATGAGCAGTTCTTC.

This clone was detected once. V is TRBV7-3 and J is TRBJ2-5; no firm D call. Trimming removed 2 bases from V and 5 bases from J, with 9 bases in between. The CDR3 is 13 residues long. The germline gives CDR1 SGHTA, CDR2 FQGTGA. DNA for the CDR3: TGTGCCAGCAGCTTAGGGCTATTGGAGACCCAGTACTTC. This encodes CASSLGLLETQYF.

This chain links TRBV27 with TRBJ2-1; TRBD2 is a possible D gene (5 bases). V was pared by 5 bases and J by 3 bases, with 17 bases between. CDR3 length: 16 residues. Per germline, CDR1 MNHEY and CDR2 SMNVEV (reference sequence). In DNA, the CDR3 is TGTGCCAGCAGTGATCCCGAGCGGAGAAACTACAATGAGCAGTTCTTC. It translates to CASSDPERRNYNEQFF.

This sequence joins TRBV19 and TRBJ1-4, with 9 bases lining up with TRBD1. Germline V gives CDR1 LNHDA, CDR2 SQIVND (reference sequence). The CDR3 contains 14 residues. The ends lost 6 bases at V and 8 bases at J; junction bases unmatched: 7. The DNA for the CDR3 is TGTGCCAGTAGACGGACAGGGGCAGGCGAAAAACTGTTTTTT. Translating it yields CASRRTGAGEKLFF.

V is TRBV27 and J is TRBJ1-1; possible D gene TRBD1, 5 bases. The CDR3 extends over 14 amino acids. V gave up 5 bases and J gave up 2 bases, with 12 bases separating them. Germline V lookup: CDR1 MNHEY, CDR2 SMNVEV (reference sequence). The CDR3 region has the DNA TGTGCCAGCAGTCCAGGGTATGCAAACACTGAAGCTTTCTTT. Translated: CASSPGYANTEAFF.